This T cell receptor beta chain was observed in a study of blood T cells in healthy people across ages. This clonotype occurred a few times. Germline assignment: CDR1 MNHNY and CDR2 SVGAGI (reference sequence). The germline V and J ends were trimmed by 2 bases and 1 base, with 3 bases remaining between them. The CDR3 spans 14 residues. Through a sample-barcoded 5' primer and a J-beta primer mix, a second PCR was run for roughly 7 to 11 cycles. TCRdb redid the calling of the 5' RACE reads with MiXCR, one entry per CDR3 protein. The sample includes 500,000 to 550,000 distinct CDR3 sequences, approximately 25% seen only once; the top ten take less than 9%. These data are also associated with another study on T cells of mothers and their children. This second study says: The whole RNA yield was converted to cDNA, around 1.5 ug per 15 ul.

Sample: blood. J is TRBJ2-6 and V is TRBV6-6; no clear D. The clonotype originates from a boy between 5 and 17 years old in good health. For the CDR3, the DNA is TGTGCCAGCAGTTACGGATCTGGGGCCAACGTCCTGACTTTC. It encodes CASSYGSGANVLTF.